A single sample gave rise to the 17 T cell receptor beta chains below, sequenced in a study of blood T cell repertoires in COVID-19 (dated by TCRdb to between 2020 and 2021). Libraries were prepared through the immunoSEQ multiplex PCR assay. In TCRdb, the immuneACCESS table is reduced to in-frame sequences with V and J assigned. These tables do not hold every clone; where another copy was compared, an unresolved V gene accounts for under half, and the others remain unexplained. In this sample the table shows 200,000 to 250,000 clones, 81% of which occur a single time. Jointly, the top ten make up about 8.9% of the sample. The sequenced sample was PBMCs or T cells enriched from blood (not recorded which). All receptors derive from a woman aged 45-65 years with acute COVID-19.

The V and J genes are TRBV7-2 and TRBJ2-3; 9 nucleotides agree with TRBD2. Germline V gene lookup returns CDR1 SGHTA and CDR2 FQGNSA. V dropped 1 base and J dropped 2; count of bases not matched to a gene: 4. The CDR3 totals 16 residues. The CDR3 DNA follows: TGTGCCAGCAGCTTAGTGACTAGCGGACTCACAGATACGCAGTATTTT. Protein product: CASSLVTSGLTDTQYF. Together with reference TRBV7-2 and TRBJ2-3, the CDR3 gives the full variable domain: GAGVSQSPSNKVTEKGKDVELRCDPISGHTALYWYRQSLGQGLEFLIYFQGNSAPDKSGLPSDRFSAERTGGSVSTLTIQRTQQEDSAVYLCASSLVTSGLTDTQYFGPGTRLTVL.

The V and J genes are TRBV7-6 and TRBJ2-5, with a weak D call TRBD1 (6 bases). With 1 base removed from V and 4 bases from J, the gap between germline ends came to 7 bases. Germline V CDR1 and CDR2: SGHVS, FNYEAQ. The length of the CDR3 is 13 residues. The CDR3 DNA follows: TGTGCCAGCAGCTTAGTACAGGGAGAGACCCAGTACTTC. Translated: CASSLVQGETQYF.

The chain employs TRBV27 and TRBJ1-2, with a tentative D call TRBD1 (5 bases). Germline assignment: CDR1 MNHEY and CDR2 SMNVEV (reference sequence). CDR3 length: 17 residues. V was pared by 3 bases and J by 0 bases, with 17 bases between. CDR3 in DNA: TGTGCCAGCAGTTTGAGGCCCCCCGGCAGGGCTAACTATGGCTACACCTTC. This translates into CASSLRPPGRANYGYTF.

V is TRBV7-9 and J is TRBJ1-2; maybe TRBD1 (5 bases). V was shortened by 0 bases and J by 8 bases, with 16 bases between the two germline ends. CDR3 size: 15 residues. Germline V lookup: CDR1 SEHNR, CDR2 FQNEAQ (reference sequence). CDR3 DNA: TGTGCCAGCAGCTTAGCGGTTATCGGGGGATGGGGCTACACCTTC. Its translation: CASSLAVIGGWGYTF.

The genes are TRBV7-2 and TRBJ1-2; 7 positions agree with TRBD1. The V gene end was trimmed by 5 bases and the J gene end by 2 bases; junction bases not matched to a gene: 5. CDR3 length: 14 amino acids. Per germline, CDR1 SGHTA and CDR2 FQGNSA. CDR3 amino acids: CASSRTGPNYGYTF. The DNA for the CDR3 is TGTGCCAGCAGCCGGACAGGTCCAAACTATGGCTACACCTTC.

The gene calls are TRBV5-4 and TRBJ2-1; TRBD2 matches at 7 bases. Trimming cost V 4 bases and J 6 bases; bases outside gene matches: 7. Germline CDR1 and CDR2: SGHNT and YYREEE (reference sequence). The CDR3 is made up of 14 amino acids. CDR3 DNA: TGTGCCAGCAGCAAGTGGGGGGGGAGCAATGAGCAGTTCTTC. This gives the protein CASSKWGGSNEQFF.

This rearrangement joins TRBV7-2 to TRBJ1-6; weak D call: TRBD1 (6 bases). The ends were cut back, 4 bases at V and 9 bases at J, with 13 bases in the middle. The CDR3 length is 14 residues. Germline CDR1 is SGHTA and CDR2 is FQGNSA. The CDR3 reads CASSSGAVRSPLHF. In DNA, the CDR3 is TGTGCCAGCAGCTCAGGGGCGGTTCGTTCACCCCTCCACTTT.

The CDR3 here is CASSAVRPQAGANVLTF. Written as DNA, the CDR3 is TGTGCCAGCAGTGCGGTCAGGCCCCAGGCTGGGGCCAACGTCCTGACTTTC. The rearrangement joins TRBV2 to TRBJ2-6; D ambiguous. V was trimmed by 4 bases and J by 2 bases, leaving 15 bases between them. CDR1 SNHLY and CDR2 FYNNEI come from the germline V gene. This CDR3 comprises 17 residues. Complete variable domain (other parts from reference TRBV2 and TRBJ2-6): EPEVTQTPSHQVTQMGQEVILRCVPISNHLYFYWYRQILGQKVEFLVSFYNNEISEKSEIFDDQFSVERPDGSNFTLKIRSTKLEDSAMYFCASSAVRPQAGANVLTFGAGSRLTVL.

The J gene is TRBJ2-3, the V gene TRBV10-3; D gene unclear. The CDR3 runs 12 residues. V dropped 4 bases and J dropped 2 bases, with 4 bases sitting between them. CDR1 ENHRY and CDR2 SYGVKD come from the germline V gene. This CDR3 is CAISANTDTQYF. DNA for the CDR3: TGTGCCATCAGTGCTAACACAGATACGCAGTATTTT.

V is TRBV28 and J is TRBJ2-7; 9 nucleotides align to TRBD2. J gave up 0 bases and V 7 bases, and 7 bases lay outside the gene matches. The CDR3 loop spans 15 amino acids. Germline assignment: CDR1 MDHEN and CDR2 SYDVKM. CDR3 amino acids: CASIHSGGSSYEQYF. The CDR3 bases are TGTGCCAGCATTCATAGCGGGGGAAGCTCCTACGAGCAGTACTTC.

This clone was observed once. This sequence joins TRBV5-5 and TRBJ1-3; weak D call: TRBD1 (6 bases). The CDR3 contains 15 residues. From germline, CDR1 is SGHKS and CDR2 YYEKEE (reference sequence). V was shortened by 1 base and J by 3 bases, with 11 bases between the two germline ends. The CDR3 region is CASSLWGGGGNTIYF. CDR3 coding DNA: TGTGCCAGCAGCTTGTGGGGGGGCGGTGGAAACACCATATATTTT.

CDR3 sequence: CASSYGRGSGNTIYF. The CDR3 nucleotides read TGTGCCAGCAGTTACGGTCGGGGCTCTGGAAACACCATATATTTT. The V gene is TRBV6-2 or TRBV6-3, the J gene TRBJ1-3, with D unclear. V dropped 2 bases and J dropped 0 bases, with 8 bases sitting between them. This CDR3 comprises 15 residues. Looked up from germline, CDR1 is MNHEY and CDR2 is SVGEGT.

This chain joins TRBV9 and TRBJ2-1, with D possibly being TRBD2 (6 bases). Trimming removed 4 bases at V and 6 bases at J, with 20 bases between. This CDR3 is built from 16 residues. Germline V gene data show CDR1 as SGDLS and CDR2 as YYNGEE. The chain's CDR3 is CASSPRLVGTGNEQFF. In DNA, the CDR3 is TGTGCCAGCAGCCCCCGACTAGTGGGAACGGGCAATGAGCAGTTCTTC.

A few counts support this clone. J is TRBJ1-5 and V is TRBV21-1; no check of the table's D call, TRBD1, against the DNA was made. TRBV21-1 is tagged as a pseudogene. The CDR3 covers 14 residues. CDR3 residues: CASSRTGSGQPQHF. As DNA, the CDR3 is TGTGCCAGCAGCAGAACAGGGTCGGGTCAGCCCCAGCATTTT.

Points on this clone: Other DNA sequences in this sample translate to the same CDR3. J is TRBJ2-7 and V is TRBV28; D possibly corresponds to TRBD2 (5 bases). This CDR3 comprises 14 residues. Trimming left V 2 bases short and J 4 bases short, with 12 bases between. Germline V gene sequence: CDR1 MDHEN, CDR2 SYDVKM. The CDR3: CASSLEGSPYEQYF. The CDR3 nucleotides are TGTGCCAGCAGTTTAGAGGGCAGTCCGTACGAGCAGTACTTC.

The chain joins TRBV4-3 to TRBJ2-2; TRBD2 matches at 7 bases. The CDR3 has 13 residues. In germline, CDR1 is LGHNA, CDR2 YSLEER. With 2 bases clipped from V and 6 bases from J, the junction kept 0 bases outside the gene matches. DNA for the CDR3: TGCGCCAGCAGCCAAACTAGCGCCGGGGAGCTGTTTTTT. It translates to CASSQTSAGELFF.

The rearrangement joins TRBV7-9 to TRBJ2-7, with a weak D call TRBD2 (6 bases). The germline V and J ends were trimmed by 5 bases and 7 bases, with 12 bases remaining between them. The germline V gene has CDR1 SEHNR and CDR2 FQNEAQ (reference sequence). The CDR3 length is 12 residues. The CDR3: CASSLDAGEQYF. The CDR3 DNA is TGTGCCAGCAGCCTAGACGCGGGGGAGCAGTACTTC. The variable domain in full, completed from reference TRBV7-9 and TRBJ2-7, reads DTGVSQNPRHKITKRGQNVTFRCDPISEHNRLYWYRQTLGQGPEFLTYFQNEAQLEKSRLLSDRFSAERPKGSFSTLEIQRTEQGDSAMYLCASSLDAGEQYFGPGTRLTVT.